The 21 T cell receptor beta chains listed next were all sequenced from one sample in a study of response to subunit inactivated influenza vaccine. TCRdb reanalysed the RT-PCR reads using MiXCR and keeps one entry per CDR3 protein. The sample has over 750,000 distinct CDR3 sequences, 21% seen once. Material: PBMCs from blood, obtained roughly 5 days after vaccination. Receptor source: a man over 45 who received an inactivated influenza vaccine.

The chain uses TRBV10-2 and TRBJ2-1, with D unclear. Trimming left V 3 bases short and J 5 bases short, with 11 bases between. Germline V gene data show CDR1 as WSHSY and CDR2 as SAAADI. The CDR3 covers 14 residues. The CDR3 loop is CASSDRSPNNEQFF. The CDR3 DNA is TGCGCCAGCAGTGATAGGAGCCCAAACAATGAGCAGTTCTTC.

The table lists this clonotype with many counts. The chain uses TRBV6-1 and TRBJ1-1; possibly TRBD1 for D (6 bases). Germline V gene sequence: CDR1 MNHNS, CDR2 SASEGT. V was cut by 1 base and J by 10 bases, with 16 bases left in between. The CDR3 consists of 14 residues. In nucleotides, the CDR3 is TGTGCCAGCAGTGAAGTAAGGGGGGTCGGGAGAGCTTTCTTT. Its translation: CASSEVRGVGRAFF.

In this sample, this clonotype turned up a few times. The rearrangement joins TRBV7-9 to TRBJ1-4; D unclear. Germline CDR1 SEHNR, CDR2 FQNEAQ (reference sequence). The V and J ends lost 2 bases and 4 bases respectively, with 5 bases between them. This CDR3 has 13 residues. The CDR3 coding sequence is TGTGCCAGCAGCTTAAGGGATAATGAAAAACTGTTTTTT. Protein: CASSLRDNEKLFF.

The rearrangement links TRBV12-3 or TRBV12-4 to TRBJ2-7; D gene uncertain. The length of the CDR3 is 12 residues. V was shortened by 5 bases and J by 4 bases, with 9 bases between the two germline ends. CDR3 sequence reads: CASSKSEYEQYF. The CDR3 region has the DNA TGTGCCAGCAGTAAATCGGAGTACGAGCAGTACTTC.

A single count supports this clonotype. V is TRBV20-1 and J is TRBJ2-2; the match to TRBD2 covers 9 bases. V was pared by 3 bases and J by 2 bases, with 4 bases of the junction left unmatched. The CDR3 has 15 residues. Per the germline V gene, CDR1 is DFQATT and CDR2 is SNEGSKA (reference sequence). The CDR3, as DNA: TGCAGTGCTAGGCCGACTAGCGGAAACACCGGGGAGCTGTTTTTT. Translated, it gives CSARPTSGNTGELFF.

The genes are TRBV4-3 and TRBJ1-3; possibly TRBD1 for D (5 bases). The CDR3 contains 16 residues. CDR1 LGHNA and CDR2 YSLEER come from the germline V gene. V lost 0 bases to trimming and J lost 2 bases, with 11 bases between them. CDR3 DNA sequence: TGCGCCAGCAGCCAAGATCTACGGGGACCTGGAAACACCATATATTTT. Its translation: CASSQDLRGPGNTIYF.

This clonotype was found a few times. The chain couples TRBV29-1 to TRBJ1-1; D possibly corresponds to TRBD1 (6 bases). CDR1 and CDR2 from the germline V gene are SQVTM and ANQGSEA. The ends were cut back, 5 bases at V and 1 base at J, with 8 bases in the middle. The CDR3 has 12 amino acids. The CDR3 region is CSVSQGNTEAFF. The CDR3 DNA sequence: TGCAGCGTTTCACAGGGGAACACTGAAGCTTTCTTT.

This chain links TRBV9 with TRBJ1-5, with D unclear. The V and J ends lost 4 bases and 2 bases respectively, with 10 bases between them. Germline CDR1 is SGDLS and CDR2 is YYNGEE. There are 14 residues in the CDR3. CDR3 sequence: CASSPGLGNQPQHF. CDR3 nucleotide sequence: TGTGCCAGCAGCCCCGGCCTGGGCAATCAGCCCCAGCATTTT.

The V gene is TRBV3-1, the J gene TRBJ2-2; weak D call: TRBD2 (6 bases). There are 16 residues in the CDR3. V was pared by 3 bases and J by 5 bases, with 16 bases between. CDR1 is LGHDT, CDR2 YNNKEL, per germline (reference sequence). In DNA, the CDR3 is TGTGCCAGCAGCCAGGACCTGGGACTCGCAACCGGGGAGCTGTTTTTT. It specifies CASSQDLGLATGELFF.

This clonotype was detected once. The chain couples TRBV5-1 to TRBJ2-3; D possibly corresponds to TRBD1 (6 bases). The CDR3 length is 14 residues. Germline CDR1 SGHRS, CDR2 YFSETQ. V was cut by 2 bases and J by 2 bases, with 9 bases left in between. CDR3 DNA sequence: TGCGCCAGCAGCTTACAGGGTTTCACAGATACGCAGTATTTT. Its translation is CASSLQGFTDTQYF.

J is TRBJ2-7 and V is TRBV10-2, with a weak D call TRBD1 (6 bases). Trimming stripped 4 bases from V and 3 bases from J, with 16 bases between. Germline CDR1 and CDR2: WSHSY and SAAADI. The CDR3 is made up of 15 amino acids. The CDR3 reads CASSGGQRANYEQYF. CDR3 DNA sequence: TGCGCCAGCAGTGGGGGACAAAGGGCAAACTACGAGCAGTACTTC.

This clonotype was counted a few times. This sequence joins TRBV7-2 and TRBJ2-7, with 7 bases matching TRBD1. This CDR3 comprises 15 residues. The V gene end was trimmed by 1 base and the J gene end by 7 bases; junction bases not matched to a gene: 10. Germline V gene lookup returns CDR1 SGHTA and CDR2 FQGNSA. The CDR3 here is CASSLEGRGLREQYF. DNA for the CDR3: TGTGCCAGCAGCTTAGAGGGCAGGGGGTTGAGGGAGCAGTACTTC.

This clonotype has a handful of counts. This chain links TRBV6-2 or TRBV6-3 with TRBJ2-7, with D possibly being TRBD1 (6 bases). V shed 0 bases and J shed 0 bases, with 12 bases lying between them. The length of the CDR3 is 16 residues. Germline V gene data show CDR1 as MNHEY and CDR2 as SVGEGT. CDR3 DNA sequence: TGTGCCAGCAGTTACTCGCACCGGGACAACTCCTACGAGCAGTACTTC. This sequence encodes CASSYSHRDNSYEQYF.

The table lists this clonotype with a few counts. The V and J genes are TRBV20-1 and TRBJ2-5; TRBD2 aligns across 9 bases. CDR1 is DFQATT and CDR2 is SNEGSKA in the germline V gene (reference sequence). CDR3 size: 14 residues. V shed 3 bases, J shed 5 bases, and the junction held 7 bases outside the gene matches. CDR3 nucleotide sequence: TGCAGTGCTAGCACGGCGGGAGGGTGGGAGACCCAGTACTTC. Protein product: CSASTAGGWETQYF.

The V gene is TRBV7-9, the J gene TRBJ2-1; no clear D gene. This CDR3 contains 14 residues. Germline V gene sequence: CDR1 SEHNR, CDR2 FQNEAQ (reference sequence). Trimming took off 5 bases at V and 0 bases at J, with 8 bases between the two ends. As DNA, the CDR3 is TGTGCCAGCAGCCAGCAAGTCTCCTACAATGAGCAGTTCTTC. It specifies CASSQQVSYNEQFF.

This clonotype has a handful of counts. V is TRBV20-1 and J is TRBJ2-3; 7 bases are shared with TRBD2. The V gene end was trimmed by 6 bases and the J gene end by 3 bases; junction bases not matched to a gene: 9. This CDR3 is 14 amino acids long. The germline CDR1 and CDR2 sequences are DFQATT and SNEGSKA (reference sequence). CDR3 in DNA: TGCAGTGCATTTCCCCTAGCGGAAACAGATACGCAGTATTTT. This sequence encodes CSAFPLAETDTQYF.

This clonotype was observed a few times. The chain joins TRBV24-1 to TRBJ2-1; perhaps TRBD1 as D (6 bases). CDR1 and CDR2 from the germline V gene are KGHDR and SFDVKD. This CDR3 is 16 amino acids long. Deletions cut 0 bases from V and 2 bases from J, with 10 bases between. CDR3 coding DNA: TGTGCCACCAGTGATTTGCGTCAGGGGACCTACAATGAGCAGTTCTTC. Amino acids: CATSDLRQGTYNEQFF.

There are a few counts of this clonotype. This chain joins TRBV7-9 and TRBJ2-7; TRBD2 matches at 12 bases. The CDR3 extends over 16 amino acids. Germline CDR1 reads SEHNR; CDR2 reads FQNEAQ (reference sequence). Trimming at V came to 4 bases and at J to 7 bases, leaving 11 bases not matched to a gene. CDR3: CASSSRLAGEVGEQYF. CDR3 in DNA: TGTGCCAGCAGCTCCAGACTAGCGGGAGAAGTCGGGGAGCAGTACTTC.

Only a few counts were recorded for this clonotype. This rearrangement joins TRBV12-3 or TRBV12-4 to TRBJ2-1; D ambiguous. The CDR3 length is 12 residues. V lost 0 bases to trimming and J lost 9 bases, with 6 bases between them. The CDR3 DNA sequence: TGTGCCAGCAGTTTAGCGCAAGTTGAGCAGTTCTTC. Translating it yields CASSLAQVEQFF.

The chain joins TRBV12-3 or TRBV12-4 to TRBJ2-5; D not certain. This CDR3 region has 13 residues. With 5 bases removed from V and 5 bases from J, the gap between germline ends came to 12 bases. CDR3 residues: CASSQQEQETQYF. In DNA, the CDR3 is TGTGCCAGCAGTCAACAAGAACAGGAGACCCAGTACTTC.

Only a few counts were recorded for this clonotype. This chain joins TRBV3-1 and TRBJ2-5; TRBD1 agrees at 8 bases. CDR1 and CDR2 from the germline V gene are LGHDT and YNNKEL (reference sequence). V lost 4 bases, J lost 5 bases, and 15 bases stayed unmatched. This CDR3 region has 17 residues. The chain's CDR3 is CASSPTGGWTRTETQYF. The CDR3, as DNA: TGTGCCAGCAGCCCAACAGGGGGTTGGACGCGTACGGAGACCCAGTACTTC.